This passage covers 9 T cell receptor beta chains from one sample sequenced in a study of T cell repertoires in cytomegalovirus infection. What these receptors recognize is not known. One entry per CDR3 protein, called by TCRdb with MiXCR from the reads. The sample consists of approximately 470,000 distinct CDR3 sequences, about 44% of them appearing once. The sequencing used cultured PBMCs, collected from culture after CMV antigen stimulation. The receptors come from a human donor in good health (CMV status not recorded). Some clones in this sample may be carry-over from other donors' samples.

This chain joins TRBV7-2 and TRBJ2-3; TRBD2 agrees at 7 bases. The CDR3 contains 18 residues. The junction had 16 bases not matched to a gene; V was cut back by 5 bases and J by 2 bases. CDR1 and CDR2 from the germline V gene are SGHTA and FQGNSA. CDR3 sequence reads: CASSPQRASGGHTDTQYF. The DNA for the CDR3 is TGTGCCAGCAGCCCGCAGCGTGCTAGCGGCGGACACACAGATACGCAGTATTTT. The full variable domain, with the rest looked up from reference TRBV7-2 and TRBJ2-3, is GAGVSQSPSNKVTEKGKDVELRCDPISGHTALYWYRQSLGQGLEFLIYFQGNSAPDKSGLPSDRFSAERTGGSVSTLTIQRTQQEDSAVYLCASSPQRASGGHTDTQYFGPGTRLTVL.

This clonotype showed up just a few times. The genes are TRBV20-1 and TRBJ2-3; tentatively, D is TRBD1 (6 bases). The germline gives CDR1 DFQATT, CDR2 SNEGSKA (reference sequence). The germline V and J ends were trimmed by 3 bases and 2 bases, with 15 bases remaining between them. CDR3 size: 15 residues. The CDR3 spells CSASQQGSFTDTQYF. CDR3 bases: TGCAGTGCTAGCCAACAGGGTTCTTTCACAGATACGCAGTATTTT.

There are a few counts of this clonotype. The chain couples TRBV7-9 to TRBJ2-1; TRBD2 aligns across 8 bases. CDR1 and CDR2 (germline): SEHNR, FQNEAQ (reference sequence). The length of the CDR3 is 15 residues. V shed 3 bases, J shed 8 bases, and the junction held 9 bases outside the gene matches. The CDR3 DNA reads as TGTGCCAGCAGCTTTATGGCTAGCGGGTCGTATGAGCAGTTCTTC. This gives the protein CASSFMASGSYEQFF.

The gene calls are TRBV6-5 and TRBJ2-5; D remains ambiguous. V lost 0 bases, J lost 2 bases, and 7 bases lay in between. This CDR3 comprises 14 residues. CDR1 is MNHEY and CDR2 is SVGAGI in the germline V gene. CDR3 sequence (DNA): TGTGCCAGCAGTTACTCGGGTAGACAAGAGACCCAGTACTTC. This gives the protein CASSYSGRQETQYF.

The chain joins TRBV7-6 to TRBJ2-1; D tentatively fits TRBD1 or TRBD2 (5 bases each). CDR3 length: 14 residues. Germline V CDR1 and CDR2: SGHVS, FNYEAQ. The ends were cut back, 0 bases at V and 6 bases at J, with 9 bases in the middle. This CDR3 reads CASSLAGAFNEQFF. For the CDR3, the DNA is TGTGCCAGCAGCTTAGCCGGGGCATTCAATGAGCAGTTCTTC.

The J gene is TRBJ1-3, the V gene TRBV7-3; tentatively, D is TRBD1 (5 bases). The CDR3 is 16 amino acids. Germline values: CDR1 SGHTA, CDR2 FQGTGA. V shed 5 bases and J shed 2 bases, with 16 bases lying between them. CDR3 DNA: TGTGCCAGCAGCGCACGGACAAGGGCCGCTGGAAACACCATATATTTT. This encodes CASSARTRAAGNTIYF.

CDR3 bases: TGTGCCAGTAGTAACTATGGGCCCCAGCATTTT. This gives the protein CASSNYGPQHF. This sequence joins TRBV19 and TRBJ1-5; D not certain. Trimming shortened V by 4 bases and J by 9 bases, and 7 bases separated the two germline ends. CDR3 length: 11 amino acids. The germline CDR1 and CDR2 sequences are LNHDA and SQIVND (reference sequence).

CDR3 sequence reads: CASRRRLDAGWGHSYEQYF. The DNA of the CDR3 is TGTGCCAGCAGAAGACGATTGGACGCTGGTTGGGGCCACTCCTACGAGCAGTACTTC. The chain combines TRBV6-1 with TRBJ2-7; perhaps TRBD1 as D (5 bases). Trimming shortened V by 6 bases and J by 0 bases, and 27 bases separated the two germline ends. The CDR3 consists of 19 residues. From germline, CDR1 is MNHNS and CDR2 SASEGT.

The CDR3 sequence: CASSLTGDSTDTQYF. Written as DNA, the CDR3 is TGTGCCAGCAGCTTGACCGGGGATAGCACAGATACGCAGTATTTT. The gene calls are TRBV7-8 and TRBJ2-3; D may be TRBD2 (5 bases). This CDR3 comprises 15 residues. Trimming left V 3 bases short and J 0 bases short, with 10 bases between. Germline assignment: CDR1 SGHVS and CDR2 FQNEAQ. The whole variable domain, remainder taken from reference TRBV7-8 and TRBJ2-3, is GAGVSQSPRYKVAKRGQDVALRCDPISGHVSLFWYQQALGQGPEFLTYFQNEAQLDKSGLPSDRFFAERPEGSVSTLKIQRTQQEDSAVYLCASSLTGDSTDTQYFGPGTRLTVL.